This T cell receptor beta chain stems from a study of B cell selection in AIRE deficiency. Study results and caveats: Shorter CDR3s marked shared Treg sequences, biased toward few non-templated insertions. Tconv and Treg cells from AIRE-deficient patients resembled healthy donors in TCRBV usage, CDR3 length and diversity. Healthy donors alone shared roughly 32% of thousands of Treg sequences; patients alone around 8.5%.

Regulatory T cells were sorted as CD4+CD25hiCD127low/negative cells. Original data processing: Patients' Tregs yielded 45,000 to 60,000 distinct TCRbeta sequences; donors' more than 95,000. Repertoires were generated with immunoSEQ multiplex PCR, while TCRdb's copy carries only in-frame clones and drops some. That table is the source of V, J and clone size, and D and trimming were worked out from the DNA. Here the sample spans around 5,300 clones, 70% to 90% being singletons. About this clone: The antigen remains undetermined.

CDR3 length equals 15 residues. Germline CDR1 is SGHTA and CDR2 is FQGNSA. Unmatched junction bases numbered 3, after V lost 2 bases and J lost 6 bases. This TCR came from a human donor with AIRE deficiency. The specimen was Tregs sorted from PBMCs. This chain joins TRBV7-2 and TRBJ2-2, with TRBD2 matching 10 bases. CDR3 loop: CASSLSGGASGELFF. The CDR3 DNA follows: TGTGCCAGCAGCTTAAGCGGGGGGGCCTCCGGGGAGCTGTTTTTT.